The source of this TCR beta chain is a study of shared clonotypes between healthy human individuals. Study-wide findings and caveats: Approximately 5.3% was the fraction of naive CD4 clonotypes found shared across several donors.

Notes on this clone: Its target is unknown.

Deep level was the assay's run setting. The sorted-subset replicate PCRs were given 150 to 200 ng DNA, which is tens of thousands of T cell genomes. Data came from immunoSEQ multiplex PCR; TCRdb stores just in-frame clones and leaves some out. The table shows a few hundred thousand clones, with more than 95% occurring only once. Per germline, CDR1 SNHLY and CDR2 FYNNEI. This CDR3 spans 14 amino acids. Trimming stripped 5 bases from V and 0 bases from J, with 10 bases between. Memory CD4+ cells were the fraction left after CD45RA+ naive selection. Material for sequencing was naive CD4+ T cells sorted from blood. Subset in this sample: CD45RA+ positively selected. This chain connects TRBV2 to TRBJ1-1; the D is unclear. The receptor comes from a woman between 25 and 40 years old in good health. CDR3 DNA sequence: TGTGCCAGCAGTACAGTCCTCATGAACACTGAAGCTTTCTTT. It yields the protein CASSTVLMNTEAFF.